This T cell receptor beta chain derives from a study of shared clonotypes between healthy human individuals. For the study at large: CD4 naive cells filled three plates per donor, CD4 memory three, CD8 naive two and CD8 memory one.

V lost 3 bases to trimming and J lost 6 bases, with 14 bases between them. Looked up from germline, CDR1 is WSHSY and CDR2 is SAAADI. The CDR3 is made up of 14 amino acids. The study's findings and limits: Some clonotypes were shared by all four sorted-subset donors, while others were not shared. The non-shared ones had lower generation probabilities than the shared ones. An effect of sequencing depth on clonotype sharing among donors was expected.

CD45RO negativity and positive selection for CCR7 defined naive CD8 cells, a population that excluded terminally differentiated effector memory CD45RA+ cells. All donors qualified as healthy HIV-negative adults and had experienced no recent acute infections or vaccinations. Clones were sequenced by immunoSEQ multiplex PCR, and TCRdb holds only the in-frame ones, with some missing. The repertoire holds about 2 million clones, with just under 95% as singletons. Details on this clone: Its antigen is not known.

Sequencing was performed on naive CD8+ T cells sorted from blood. This receptor was identified in a man younger than 35 in good health. The chain has TRBV10-2 and TRBJ1-2; possibly TRBD1 for D (6 bases). This CDR3 is CASSDRGGTDGYTF. The CDR3 nucleotides read TGCGCCAGCAGTGACCGAGGGGGAACGGATGGCTACACCTTC.